These T cell receptor beta chains were read from a single sample in a study of cytomegalovirus exposure and HLA in healthy donors. Clones were sequenced by immunoSEQ multiplex PCR, and TCRdb holds only the in-frame ones, with some missing. This sample contains 60,000 to 65,000 clones. The specimen was PBMCs. The receptors stem from a man in his thirties or forties in good health and CMV-seropositive. CDR3s include the opening cysteine and the closing phenylalanine or tryptophan. D genes are given only for firm matches.

cdr3_aa: CASSLVYSGRAHEQYF; cdr3_nt: TGTGCCAGCAGCTTAGTCTACAGCGGGAGGGCCCACGAGCAGTACTTC; j_call: TRBJ2-7; v_call: TRBV11-2; d_call: TRBD2
cdr3_aa: CASSQVPSGDSTDTQYF; cdr3_nt: TGCGCCAGCAGCCAAGTCCCTAGCGGGGACAGCACAGATACGCAGTATTTT; j_call: TRBJ2-3; v_call: TRBV4-1; d_call: TRBD2
cdr3_aa: CASSIPTGSQPQHF; cdr3_nt: TGTGCCAGTAGTATCCCGACAGGGTCCCAGCCCCAGCATTTT; j_call: TRBJ1-5; v_call: TRBV19; d_call: TRBD1
cdr3_aa: CAWSVGAGWLGNTIYF; cdr3_nt: TGTGCCTGGAGTGTTGGGGCAGGATGGTTAGGAAACACCATATATTTT; j_call: TRBJ1-3; v_call: TRBV30; d_call: -
cdr3_aa: CASSLGSHLSYEQYF; cdr3_nt: TGCGCCAGCAGCTTGGGTAGTCACCTCTCCTACGAGCAGTACTTC; j_call: TRBJ2-7; v_call: TRBV5-1; d_call: -
cdr3_aa: CASSVGTAYFYGYTF; cdr3_nt: TGTGCCAGCAGCGTCGGGACAGCGTATTTTTATGGCTACACCTTC; j_call: TRBJ1-2; v_call: TRBV9; d_call: TRBD1
cdr3_aa: CASSDILDSSYEQYF; cdr3_nt: TGTGCCAGCAGTGACATTCTGGACAGCTCCTACGAGCAGTACTTC; j_call: TRBJ2-7; v_call: TRBV6-6; d_call: -
cdr3_aa: CASSSPSGQISYEQYF; cdr3_nt: TGTGCCAGCTCATCACCATCGGGACAAATCTCCTACGAGCAGTACTTC; j_call: TRBJ2-7; v_call: TRBV18; d_call: -
cdr3_aa: CAWTTPPGPGYSYNSPLHF; cdr3_nt: TGTGCCTGGACCACACCACCGGGCCCGGGATACTCCTATAATTCACCCCTCCACTTT; j_call: TRBJ1-6; v_call: TRBV30; d_call: -
cdr3_aa: CASSQGRGTGAAGANVLTF; cdr3_nt: TGCGCCAGCAGCCAGGGTCGTGGGACAGGGGCTGCAGGGGCCAACGTCCTGACTTTC; j_call: TRBJ2-6; v_call: TRBV4-1; d_call: TRBD1
cdr3_aa: CASSRQGARGANVLTF; cdr3_nt: TGCGCCAGCAGCCGACAGGGGGCGCGTGGGGCCAACGTCCTGACTTTC; j_call: TRBJ2-6; v_call: TRBV5-1; d_call: TRBD1
cdr3_aa: CSVGQDRNTEAFF; cdr3_nt: TGCAGCGTAGGACAGGATCGAAACACTGAAGCTTTCTTT; j_call: TRBJ1-1; v_call: TRBV29-1; d_call: TRBD1
cdr3_aa: CASTNQGATGELFF; cdr3_nt: TGCGCCAGCACCAACCAGGGGGCCACCGGGGAGCTGTTTTTT; j_call: TRBJ2-2; v_call: TRBV5-1; d_call: TRBD1
cdr3_aa: CASSYRQGGTDTQYF; cdr3_nt: TGTGCCAGCAGTTATAGACAGGGCGGCACAGATACGCAGTATTTT; j_call: TRBJ2-3; v_call: TRBV6-5; d_call: TRBD1
cdr3_aa: CASSLDHRGSYGYTF; cdr3_nt: TGTGCCAGCAGCTTAGATCATCGGGGATCCTATGGCTACACCTTC; j_call: TRBJ1-2; v_call: TRBV11-3; d_call: -
cdr3_aa: CASSEAYLAGTYEQYF; cdr3_nt: TGTGCCAGCAGTGAAGCCTACCTAGCGGGAACCTACGAGCAGTACTTC; j_call: TRBJ2-7; v_call: TRBV6-1; d_call: TRBD2
cdr3_aa: CASGSVGVGGVYTEAFF; cdr3_nt: TGTGCTAGTGGTTCGGTGGGGGTCGGGGGGGTCTACACTGAAGCTTTCTTT; j_call: TRBJ1-1; v_call: TRBV12-5; d_call: -
cdr3_aa: CASSLGVDRDDEQYF; cdr3_nt: TGCGCCAGCAGCTTGGGTGTCGACAGGGATGACGAGCAGTACTTC; j_call: TRBJ2-7; v_call: TRBV5-1; d_call: TRBD1
cdr3_aa: CASSLASGSDTIYF; cdr3_nt: TGCGCCAGCAGCTTGGCTTCAGGATCTGACACCATATATTTT; j_call: TRBJ1-3; v_call: TRBV5-1; d_call: -
cdr3_aa: CASSRTGENTEAFF; cdr3_nt: TGTGCCAGCAGTAGGACAGGAGAGAACACTGAAGCTTTCTTT; j_call: TRBJ1-1; v_call: TRBV2; d_call: TRBD1
cdr3_aa: CASEGNTEAFF; cdr3_nt: TGTGCCAGCGAGGGTAACACTGAAGCTTTCTTT; j_call: TRBJ1-1; v_call: TRBV6-1; d_call: -
cdr3_aa: CVGGGLRDTQYF; cdr3_nt: TGTGTCGGGGGGGGCCTCCGGGATACGCAGTATTTT; j_call: TRBJ2-3; v_call: TRBV12-1; d_call: -
cdr3_aa: CATSKGLDHTDTQYF; cdr3_nt: TGTGCCACCAGCAAAGGACTAGACCACACAGATACGCAGTATTTT; j_call: TRBJ2-3; v_call: TRBV15; d_call: TRBD2
cdr3_aa: CATADWGTSSSYEQYF; cdr3_nt: TGTGCCACTGCAGATTGGGGGACATCTAGCTCCTACGAGCAGTACTTC; j_call: TRBJ2-7; v_call: TRBV27; d_call: -
cdr3_aa: CASSRSGQGNVGYTF; cdr3_nt: TGTGCCAGCAGCCGTTCGGGACAGGGAAATGTAGGCTACACCTTC; j_call: TRBJ1-2; v_call: TRBV13; d_call: TRBD1
cdr3_aa: CASSLGGVGNLYF; cdr3_nt: TGTGCCAGCAGCTTAGGGGGAGTCGGAAATCTGTACTTC; j_call: TRBJ2-7; v_call: TRBV7-6; d_call: -
cdr3_aa: CASRSQGVNSPLHF; cdr3_nt: TGTGCCAGCAGGTCCCAGGGGGTAAATTCACCCCTCCACTTT; j_call: TRBJ1-6; v_call: TRBV25-1; d_call: TRBD1
cdr3_aa: CATLRQGADTQYF; cdr3_nt: TGTGCCACTCTAAGACAGGGCGCAGATACGCAGTATTTT; j_call: TRBJ2-3; v_call: TRBV6-5; d_call: TRBD1
cdr3_aa: CASSFSFRFGRTHMNTEAFF; cdr3_nt: TGTGCCAGCAGTTTTTCATTTCGGTTCGGGAGGACCCATATGAACACTGAAGCTTTCTTT; j_call: TRBJ1-1; v_call: TRBV27; d_call: -
cdr3_aa: CASSYGGGLGNEQYF; cdr3_nt: TGTGCCAGCAGTTACGGGGGGGGGTTGGGTAACGAGCAGTACTTC; j_call: TRBJ2-7; v_call: TRBV6-5; d_call: TRBD2
cdr3_aa: CASSLSGGLTDTQYF; cdr3_nt: TGTGCCAGCAGCCTTAGCGGGGGACTCACAGATACGCAGTATTTT; j_call: TRBJ2-3; v_call: TRBV7-6; d_call: TRBD2
cdr3_aa: CASSELRNNEQFF; cdr3_nt: TGTGCCAGCAGTGAGCTTAGAAACAATGAGCAGTTCTTC; j_call: TRBJ2-1; v_call: TRBV6-1; d_call: -
cdr3_aa: CASSWERGDTQYF; cdr3_nt: TGTGCCAGCAGTTGGGAGCGGGGAGATACGCAGTATTTT; j_call: TRBJ2-3; v_call: TRBV6-5; d_call: TRBD2
cdr3_aa: CASSEGGLADEQFF; cdr3_nt: TGTGCCAGCAGTGAGGGGGGATTAGCCGATGAGCAGTTCTTC; j_call: TRBJ2-1; v_call: TRBV2; d_call: -
cdr3_aa: CASRKWGDNYGYTF; cdr3_nt: TGTGCCAGCAGAAAGTGGGGGGACAACTATGGCTACACCTTC; j_call: TRBJ1-2; v_call: TRBV25-1; d_call: -
cdr3_aa: CASSEAPGSEQYF; cdr3_nt: TGTGCCAGCAGTGAAGCGCCCGGGAGCGAGCAGTACTTC; j_call: TRBJ2-7; v_call: TRBV2; d_call: -
cdr3_aa: CSVAHPEQFF; cdr3_nt: TGCAGCGTTGCACATCCTGAGCAGTTCTTC; j_call: TRBJ2-1; v_call: TRBV29-1; d_call: -
cdr3_aa: CASSYSGRQDSPLHF; cdr3_nt: TGTGCCAGCAGTTACTCTGGCAGGCAAGATTCACCCCTCCACTTT; j_call: TRBJ1-6; v_call: TRBV6-5; d_call: -
cdr3_aa: CASSINRINTEAFF; cdr3_nt: TGTGCCAGCAGTATTAACAGGATCAACACTGAAGCTTTCTTT; j_call: TRBJ1-1; v_call: TRBV6-1; d_call: -
cdr3_aa: CASSQEVQGGETQYF; cdr3_nt: TGCGCCAGCAGCCAAGAGGTCCAGGGGGGAGAGACCCAGTACTTC; j_call: TRBJ2-5; v_call: TRBV4-1; d_call: -
cdr3_aa: CASSPSPNTEAFF; cdr3_nt: TGTGCCAGCAGCCCTTCTCCGAACACTGAAGCTTTCTTT; j_call: TRBJ1-1; v_call: TRBV4-2; d_call: -
cdr3_aa: CASSPGLAEETQYF; cdr3_nt: TGTGCCAGCAGCCCGGGACTAGCGGAAGAGACCCAGTACTTC; j_call: TRBJ2-5; v_call: TRBV5-6; d_call: TRBD2
cdr3_aa: CSVVAGVTLLSSYEQYF; cdr3_nt: TGCAGCGTCGTAGCGGGGGTTACTTTACTGAGCTCCTACGAGCAGTACTTC; j_call: TRBJ2-7; v_call: TRBV29-1; d_call: TRBD2
cdr3_aa: CASSVEGGNYGYTF; cdr3_nt: TGTGCCAGCAGCGTAGAGGGCGGGAACTATGGCTACACCTTC; j_call: TRBJ1-2; v_call: TRBV9; d_call: -
cdr3_aa: CASSKLMPQHF; cdr3_nt: TGTGCCAGCAGCAAGTTAATGCCCCAGCATTTT; j_call: TRBJ1-5; v_call: TRBV21-1; d_call: -
cdr3_aa: CASSIMAYEQYF; cdr3_nt: TGTGCCAGCAGCATCATGGCTTACGAGCAGTACTTC; j_call: TRBJ2-7; v_call: TRBV6-9; d_call: -
cdr3_aa: CASRLGARAEAFF; cdr3_nt: TGTGCCAGCAGGTTGGGGGCAAGGGCTGAAGCTTTCTTT; j_call: TRBJ1-1; v_call: TRBV6-5; d_call: -
cdr3_aa: CASSLDRNQPQHF; cdr3_nt: TGTGCCAGCAGCTTAGACAGAAATCAGCCCCAGCATTTT; j_call: TRBJ1-5; v_call: TRBV7-2; d_call: -
cdr3_aa: CASSFGRTGGAYGYTF; cdr3_nt: TGTGCCAGCAGCTTCGGTCGGACAGGGGGCGCTTACGGCTACACCTTC; j_call: TRBJ1-2; v_call: TRBV5-6; d_call: TRBD1
cdr3_aa: CAWSDQQGTGYTF; cdr3_nt: TGTGCCTGGAGTGACCAACAGGGGACTGGCTACACCTTC; j_call: TRBJ1-2; v_call: TRBV30; d_call: TRBD1
cdr3_aa: CASSHGLGVREQYF; cdr3_nt: TGTGCCAGCAGCCACGGACTAGGTGTACGCGAGCAGTACTTC; j_call: TRBJ2-7; v_call: TRBV27; d_call: TRBD2